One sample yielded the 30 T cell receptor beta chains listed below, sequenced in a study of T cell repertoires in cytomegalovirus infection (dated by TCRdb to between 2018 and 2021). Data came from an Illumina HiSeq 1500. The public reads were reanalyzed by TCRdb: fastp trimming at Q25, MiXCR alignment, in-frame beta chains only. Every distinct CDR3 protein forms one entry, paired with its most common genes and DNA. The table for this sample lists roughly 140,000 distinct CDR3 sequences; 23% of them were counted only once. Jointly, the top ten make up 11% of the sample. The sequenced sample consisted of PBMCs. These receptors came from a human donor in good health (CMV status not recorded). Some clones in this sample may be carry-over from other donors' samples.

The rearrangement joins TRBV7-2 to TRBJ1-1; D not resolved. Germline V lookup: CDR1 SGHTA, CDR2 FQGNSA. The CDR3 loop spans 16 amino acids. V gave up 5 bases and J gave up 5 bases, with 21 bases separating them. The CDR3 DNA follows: TGTGCCAGCAGCAAACAGAGGGCGTCGGTGGAAACTGAAGCTTTCTTT. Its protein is CASSKQRASVETEAFF.

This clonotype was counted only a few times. The chain's CDR3 is CASSLIGAGTQYF. The DNA of the CDR3 is TGTGCCAGCAGCTTAATCGGGGCGGGGACGCAGTATTTT. The chain uses TRBV11-3 and TRBJ2-3; D perhaps matches TRBD2 (6 bases). Germline V CDR1 and CDR2: SGHNT, YENEEA. This CDR3 has 13 amino acids. The ends were cut back, 2 bases at V and 9 bases at J, with 12 bases in the middle.

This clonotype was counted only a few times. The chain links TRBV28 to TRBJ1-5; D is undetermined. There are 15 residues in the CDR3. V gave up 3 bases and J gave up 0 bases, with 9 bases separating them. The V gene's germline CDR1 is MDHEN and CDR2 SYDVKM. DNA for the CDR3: TGTGCCAGCAGTTTCCCGGCGGTTAGCAATCAGCCCCAGCATTTT. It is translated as CASSFPAVSNQPQHF.

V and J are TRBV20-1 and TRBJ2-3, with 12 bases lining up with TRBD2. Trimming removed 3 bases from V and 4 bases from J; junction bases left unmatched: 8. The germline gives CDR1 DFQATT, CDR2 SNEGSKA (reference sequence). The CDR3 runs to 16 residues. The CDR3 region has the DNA TGCAGTGCTAGGACGACTAGCGGGAGTGTCCCAGATACGCAGTATTTT. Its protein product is CSARTTSGSVPDTQYF.

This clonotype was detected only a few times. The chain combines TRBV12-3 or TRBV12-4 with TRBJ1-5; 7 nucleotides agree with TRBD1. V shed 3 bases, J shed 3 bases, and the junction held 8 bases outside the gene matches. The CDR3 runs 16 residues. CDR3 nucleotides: TGTGCCAGCAGTTTCTTCTCGACAGGGTACAATCAGCCCCAGCATTTT. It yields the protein CASSFFSTGYNQPQHF.

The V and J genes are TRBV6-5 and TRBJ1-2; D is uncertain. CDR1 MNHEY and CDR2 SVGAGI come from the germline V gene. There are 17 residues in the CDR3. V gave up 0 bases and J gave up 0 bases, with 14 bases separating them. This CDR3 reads CASSYSSRSLANYGYTF. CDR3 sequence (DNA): TGTGCCAGCAGTTACTCCTCCCGGAGTTTAGCTAACTATGGCTACACCTTC.

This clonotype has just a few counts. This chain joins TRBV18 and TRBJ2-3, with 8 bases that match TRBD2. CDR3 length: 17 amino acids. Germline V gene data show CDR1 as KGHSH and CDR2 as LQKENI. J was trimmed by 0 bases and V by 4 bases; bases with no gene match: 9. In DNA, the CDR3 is TGTGCCAGCTCACTAACCAGAGCGGGGGCGAGCACAGATACGCAGTATTTT. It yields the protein CASSLTRAGASTDTQYF.

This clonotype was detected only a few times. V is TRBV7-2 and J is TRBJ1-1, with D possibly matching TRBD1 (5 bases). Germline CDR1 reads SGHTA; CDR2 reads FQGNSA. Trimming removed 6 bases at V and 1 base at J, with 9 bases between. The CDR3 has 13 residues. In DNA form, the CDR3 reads TGTGCCAGCAGGAGAGACAGGAACACTGAAGCTTTCTTT. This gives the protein CASRRDRNTEAFF. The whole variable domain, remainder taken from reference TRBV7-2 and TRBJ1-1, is GAGVSQSPSNKVTEKGKDVELRCDPISGHTALYWYRQSLGQGLEFLIYFQGNSAPDKSGLPSDRFSAERTGGSVSTLTIQRTQQEDSAVYLCASRRDRNTEAFFGQGTRLTVV.

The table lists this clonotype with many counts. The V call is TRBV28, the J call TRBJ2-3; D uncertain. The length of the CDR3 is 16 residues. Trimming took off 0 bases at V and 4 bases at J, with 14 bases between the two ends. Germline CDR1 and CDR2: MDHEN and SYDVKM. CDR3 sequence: CASSLWSVFGPDTQYF. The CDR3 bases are TGTGCCAGCAGTTTATGGTCGGTATTTGGTCCAGATACGCAGTATTTT.

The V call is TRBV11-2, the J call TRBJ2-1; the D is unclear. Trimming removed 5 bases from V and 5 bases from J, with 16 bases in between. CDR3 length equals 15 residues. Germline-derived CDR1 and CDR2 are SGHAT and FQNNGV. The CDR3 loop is CASSARSGTDNEQFF. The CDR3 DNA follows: TGTGCCAGCAGCGCACGTTCCGGTACAGACAATGAGCAGTTCTTC.

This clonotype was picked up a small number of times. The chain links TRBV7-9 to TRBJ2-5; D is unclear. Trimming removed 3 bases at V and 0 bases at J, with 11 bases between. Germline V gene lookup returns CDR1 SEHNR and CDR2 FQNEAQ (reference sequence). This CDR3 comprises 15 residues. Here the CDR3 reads CASSLLPWDQETQYF. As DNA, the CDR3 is TGTGCCAGCAGCTTGTTACCCTGGGACCAAGAGACCCAGTACTTC.

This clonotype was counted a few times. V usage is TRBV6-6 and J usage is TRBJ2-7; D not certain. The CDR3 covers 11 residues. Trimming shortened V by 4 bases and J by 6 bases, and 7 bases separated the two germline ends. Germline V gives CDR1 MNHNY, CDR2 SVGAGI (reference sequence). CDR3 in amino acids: CASSLSGEQYF. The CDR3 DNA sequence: TGTGCCAGCAGTTTGAGTGGCGAGCAGTACTTC.

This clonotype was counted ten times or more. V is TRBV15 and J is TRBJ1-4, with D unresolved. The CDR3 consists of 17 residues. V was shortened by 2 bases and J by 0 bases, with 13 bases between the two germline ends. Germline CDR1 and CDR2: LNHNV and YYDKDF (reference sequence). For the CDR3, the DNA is TGTGCCACCAGCAGAAGACCCCTACAGACAACTAATGAAAAACTGTTTTTT. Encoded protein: CATSRRPLQTTNEKLFF.

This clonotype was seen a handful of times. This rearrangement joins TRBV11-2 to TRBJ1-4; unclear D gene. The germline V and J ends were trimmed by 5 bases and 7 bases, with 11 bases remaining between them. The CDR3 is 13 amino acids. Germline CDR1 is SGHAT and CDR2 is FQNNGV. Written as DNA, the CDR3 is TGTGCCAGCAGCATCAGAGATAGTGAAAAACTGTTTTTT. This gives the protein CASSIRDSEKLFF.

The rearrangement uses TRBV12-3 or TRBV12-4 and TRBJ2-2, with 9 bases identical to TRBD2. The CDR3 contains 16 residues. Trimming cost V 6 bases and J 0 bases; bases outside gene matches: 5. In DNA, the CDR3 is TGTGCCAGCAGACTGCTAGCGGGGACGAACACCGGGGAGCTGTTTTTT. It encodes CASRLLAGTNTGELFF.

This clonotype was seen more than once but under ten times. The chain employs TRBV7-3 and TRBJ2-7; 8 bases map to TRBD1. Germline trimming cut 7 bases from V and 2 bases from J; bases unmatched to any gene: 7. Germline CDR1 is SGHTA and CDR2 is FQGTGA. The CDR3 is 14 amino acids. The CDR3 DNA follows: TGTGCCAGCACCGGGACAGGCTACACCTACGAGCAGTACTTC. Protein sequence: CASTGTGYTYEQYF.

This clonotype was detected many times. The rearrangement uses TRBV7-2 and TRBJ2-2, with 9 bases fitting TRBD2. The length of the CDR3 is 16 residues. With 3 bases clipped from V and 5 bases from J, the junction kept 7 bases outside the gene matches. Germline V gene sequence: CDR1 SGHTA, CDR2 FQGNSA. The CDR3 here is CASSLLAGTITGELFF. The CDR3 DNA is TGTGCCAGCAGCTTGCTAGCGGGGACTATAACCGGGGAGCTGTTTTTT.

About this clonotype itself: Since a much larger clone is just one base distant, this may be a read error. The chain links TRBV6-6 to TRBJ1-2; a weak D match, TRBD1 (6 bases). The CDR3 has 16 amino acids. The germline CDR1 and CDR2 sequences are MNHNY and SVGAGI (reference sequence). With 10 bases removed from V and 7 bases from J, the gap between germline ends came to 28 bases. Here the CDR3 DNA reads TGTGCCACCGTAGTCCTCTCTATCGGGGGCGCCGGTGGCTACACCTTC. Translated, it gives CATVVLSIGGAGGYTF.

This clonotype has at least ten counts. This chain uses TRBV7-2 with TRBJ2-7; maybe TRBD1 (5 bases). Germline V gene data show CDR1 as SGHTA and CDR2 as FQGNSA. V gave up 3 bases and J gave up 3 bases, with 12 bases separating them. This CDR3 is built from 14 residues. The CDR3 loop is CASSFLGDFYEQYF. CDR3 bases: TGTGCCAGCAGCTTTCTAGGGGATTTCTACGAGCAGTACTTC.

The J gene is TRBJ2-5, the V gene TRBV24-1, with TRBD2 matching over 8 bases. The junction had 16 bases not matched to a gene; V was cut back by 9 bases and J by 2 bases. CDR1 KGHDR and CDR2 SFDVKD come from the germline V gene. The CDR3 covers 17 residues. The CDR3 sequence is CATPGGGRKEIQETQYF. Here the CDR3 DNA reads TGTGCCACCCCCGGCGGGGGGCGAAAAGAGATACAAGAGACCCAGTACTTC.

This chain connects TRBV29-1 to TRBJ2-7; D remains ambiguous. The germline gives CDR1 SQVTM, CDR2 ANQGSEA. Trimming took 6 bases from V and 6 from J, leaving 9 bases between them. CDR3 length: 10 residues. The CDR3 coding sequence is TGCAGCGTCGGAGACGCCGAGCAGTACTTC. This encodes CSVGDAEQYF.

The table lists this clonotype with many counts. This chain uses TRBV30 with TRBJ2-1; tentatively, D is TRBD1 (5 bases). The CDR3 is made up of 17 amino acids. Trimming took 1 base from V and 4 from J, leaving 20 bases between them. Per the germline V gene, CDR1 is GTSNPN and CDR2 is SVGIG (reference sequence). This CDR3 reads CAWSDGRKGWRYNEQFF. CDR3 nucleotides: TGTGCCTGGAGTGACGGACGAAAGGGGTGGCGGTACAATGAGCAGTTCTTC.

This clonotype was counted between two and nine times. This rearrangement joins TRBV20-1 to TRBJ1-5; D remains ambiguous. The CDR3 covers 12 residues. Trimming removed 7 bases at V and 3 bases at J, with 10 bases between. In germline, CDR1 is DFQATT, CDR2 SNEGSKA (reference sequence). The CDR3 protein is CSVGRSNQPQHF. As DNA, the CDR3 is TGCAGTGTGGGAAGGTCCAATCAGCCCCAGCATTTT.

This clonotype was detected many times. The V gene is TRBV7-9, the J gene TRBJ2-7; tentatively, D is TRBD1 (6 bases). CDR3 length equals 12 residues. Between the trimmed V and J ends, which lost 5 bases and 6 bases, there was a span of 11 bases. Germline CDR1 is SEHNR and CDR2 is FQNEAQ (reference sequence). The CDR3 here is CASSPQGSEQYF. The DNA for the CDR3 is TGTGCCAGCAGCCCACAGGGATCCGAGCAGTACTTC.

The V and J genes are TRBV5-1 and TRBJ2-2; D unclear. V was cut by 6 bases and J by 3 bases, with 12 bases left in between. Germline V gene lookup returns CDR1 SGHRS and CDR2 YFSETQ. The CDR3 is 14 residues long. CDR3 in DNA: TGCGCCAGCATTTTTTCGCCGGACACCGGGGAGCTGTTTTTT. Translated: CASIFSPDTGELFF.

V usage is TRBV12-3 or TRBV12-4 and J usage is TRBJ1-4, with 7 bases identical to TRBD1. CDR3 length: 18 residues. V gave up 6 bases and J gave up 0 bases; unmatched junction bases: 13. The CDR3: CASSPGTAVPSTNEKLFF. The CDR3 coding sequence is TGTGCCAGCAGCCCTGGGACAGCCGTCCCTTCAACTAATGAAAAACTGTTTTTT.

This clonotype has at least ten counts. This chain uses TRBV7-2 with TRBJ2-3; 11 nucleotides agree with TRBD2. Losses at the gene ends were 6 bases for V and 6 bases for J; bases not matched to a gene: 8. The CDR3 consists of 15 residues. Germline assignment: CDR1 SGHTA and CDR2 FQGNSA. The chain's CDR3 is CASRASGGPPDTQYF. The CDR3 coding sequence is TGTGCCAGCAGAGCTAGCGGGGGGCCTCCGGATACGCAGTATTTT.

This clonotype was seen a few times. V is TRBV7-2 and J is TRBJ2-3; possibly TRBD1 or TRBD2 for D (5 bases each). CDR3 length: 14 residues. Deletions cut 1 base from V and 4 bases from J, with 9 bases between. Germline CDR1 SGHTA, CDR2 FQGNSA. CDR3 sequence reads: CASSLGGAADTQYF. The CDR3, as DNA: TGTGCCAGCAGCTTAGGAGGGGCGGCAGATACGCAGTATTTT.

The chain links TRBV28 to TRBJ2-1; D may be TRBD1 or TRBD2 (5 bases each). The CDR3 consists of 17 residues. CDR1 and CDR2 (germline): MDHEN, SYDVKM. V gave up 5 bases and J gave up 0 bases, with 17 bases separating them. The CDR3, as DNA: TGTGCCAGCAGTACCCGTACCATGGGGACCTCCTACAATGAGCAGTTCTTC. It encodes CASSTRTMGTSYNEQFF.

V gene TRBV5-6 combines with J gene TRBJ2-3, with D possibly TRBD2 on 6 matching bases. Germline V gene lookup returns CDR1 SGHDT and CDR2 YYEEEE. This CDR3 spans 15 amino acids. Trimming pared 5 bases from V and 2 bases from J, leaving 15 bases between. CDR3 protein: CASRAPGLLTDTQYF. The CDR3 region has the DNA TGTGCCAGCAGAGCCCCGGGACTCCTCACAGATACGCAGTATTTT.